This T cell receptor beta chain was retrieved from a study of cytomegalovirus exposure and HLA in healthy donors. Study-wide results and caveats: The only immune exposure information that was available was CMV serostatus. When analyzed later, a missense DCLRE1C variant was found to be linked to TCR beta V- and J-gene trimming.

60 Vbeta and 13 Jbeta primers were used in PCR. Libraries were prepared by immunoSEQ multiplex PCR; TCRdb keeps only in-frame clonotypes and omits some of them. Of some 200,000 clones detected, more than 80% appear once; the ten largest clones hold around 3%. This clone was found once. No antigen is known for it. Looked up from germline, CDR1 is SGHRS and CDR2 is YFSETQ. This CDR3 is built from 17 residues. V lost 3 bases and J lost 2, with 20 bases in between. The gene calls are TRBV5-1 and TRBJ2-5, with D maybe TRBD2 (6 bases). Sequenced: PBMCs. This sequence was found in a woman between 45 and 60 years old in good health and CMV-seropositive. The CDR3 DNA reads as TGCGCCAGCAGCTCCAATCCGGGTAGCGGTAAACAAGAGACCCAGTACTTC. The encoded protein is CASSSNPGSGKQETQYF.